Listed here are 30 T cell receptor beta chains from one sample, sequenced in a study of T cell responses to AZD1222 COVID-19 vaccine. Using immunoSEQ multiplex PCR, the repertoire was profiled, and TCRdb retains in-frame clones only, with some absent. The top ten hold 6.5% to 7% of the sample, which has 150,000 to 200,000 clones, 85% to 90% seen once. This specimen consisted of peripheral blood, obtained on day 0 of AZD1222 vaccination. Source of these receptors: an adult in good health.

The chain has TRBV9 and TRBJ2-3; D is perhaps TRBD2 (5 bases). With 0 bases removed from V and 5 bases from J, the gap between germline ends came to 13 bases. There are 15 residues in the CDR3. CDR1 SGDLS and CDR2 YYNGEE come from the germline V gene. In DNA form, the CDR3 reads TGTGCCAGCAGCGTAGTGAGCGGATTCTTAGATACGCAGTATTTT. It encodes CASSVVSGFLDTQYF. The full variable domain, rest sourced from reference TRBV9 and TRBJ2-3, is DSGVTQTPKHLITATGQRVTLRCSPRSGDLSVYWYQQSLDQGLQFLIQYYNGEERAKGNILERFSAQQFPDLHSELNLSSLELGDSALYFCASSVVSGFLDTQYFGPGTRLTVL.

The rearrangement joins TRBV3-1 (or the pseudogene TRBV3-2) to TRBJ2-2; 8 bases are a match to TRBD2. Germline V lookup: CDR1 LGHDT, CDR2 YNNKEL (reference sequence). V gave up 5 bases and J gave up 6 bases; unmatched junction bases: 8. The CDR3 sequence is 15 residues long. CDR3 DNA: TGTGCCAGCAGCTCCCGGGGGGGCAAGTCCGGGGAGCTGTTTTTT. Translation: CASSSRGGKSGELFF.

This chain joins TRBV3-1 (or the pseudogene TRBV3-2) and TRBJ2-4; 7 bases match TRBD1. There are 19 residues in the CDR3. CDR1 is LGHDT and CDR2 is YNNKEL in the germline V gene (reference sequence). With 4 bases clipped from V and 0 bases from J, the junction kept 15 bases outside the gene matches. The CDR3, as DNA: TGTGCCAGCAGCCTCTATAATCAACAGACAGGGCTAGCCAAAAACATTCAGTACTTC. Residues: CASSLYNQQTGLAKNIQYF.

The chain carries TRBV29-1 and TRBJ2-7; TRBD2 agrees at 12 bases. Unmatched junction bases numbered 9, after V lost 6 bases and J lost 3 bases. This CDR3 is built from 15 residues. Germline-derived CDR1 and CDR2 are SQVTM and ANQGSEA. The CDR3 DNA is TGCAGCGTCGCGATCACTAGCGGGGGGTTCTACGAGCAGTACGTC. It specifies CSVAITSGGFYEQYV.

The rearrangement links TRBV25-1 to TRBJ2-1; weak D call: TRBD2 (5 bases). The V gene's germline CDR1 is MGHDK and CDR2 SYGVNS. The CDR3 has 15 residues. The germline V and J ends were trimmed by 5 bases and 3 bases, with 14 bases remaining between them. Here the CDR3 reads CASSLSVANYNEQFF. CDR3 nucleotide sequence: TGTGCCAGCAGTCTTAGCGTGGCAAACTACAATGAGCAGTTCTTC.

This chain uses TRBV6-6 with TRBJ1-1; D might be TRBD1 (5 bases). This CDR3 has 13 residues. Germline values: CDR1 MNHNY, CDR2 SVGAGI (reference sequence). V was cut by 2 bases and J by 4 bases, with 8 bases left in between. The CDR3 DNA is TGTGCCAGCAGTTACACGGGGGGCACTGAAGCTTTCTTT. It specifies CASSYTGGTEAFF.

The chain joins TRBV28 to TRBJ2-3; D may be TRBD1 (6 bases). Trimming left V 1 base short and J 0 bases short, with 11 bases between. Germline CDR1 reads MDHEN; CDR2 reads SYDVKM. The CDR3 covers 16 residues. This CDR3 is CASSLLGGTSTDTQYF. As DNA, the CDR3 is TGTGCCAGCAGTTTATTAGGGGGAACTAGCACAGATACGCAGTATTTT.

In DNA, the CDR3 is TGTGCCAGCAGCTTAGTATCTAGCCACGGGGAGCTGTTTTTT. Residues: CASSLVSSHGELFF. The chain uses TRBV7-6 and TRBJ2-2; tentatively, D is TRBD2 (5 bases). The CDR3 is made up of 14 amino acids. Germline V gene lookup returns CDR1 SGHVS and CDR2 FNYEAQ. The V and J ends lost 1 base and 7 bases respectively, with 10 bases between them.

The chain combines TRBV6-5 with TRBJ1-3; unclear D gene. The CDR3 spans 13 residues. V lost 6 bases and J 4 bases, leaving 10 bases between the germline ends. Germline V gives CDR1 MNHEY, CDR2 SVGAGI. The CDR3 DNA is TGTGCCAGCAGCCGAAGACGGGGAAACACCATATATTTT. This encodes CASSRRRGNTIYF.

V gene TRBV10-3 combines with J gene TRBJ2-7, with 12 bases lining up with TRBD1. CDR1 is ENHRY and CDR2 is SYGVKD in the germline V gene. The CDR3 consists of 18 residues. V shed 7 bases, J shed 6 bases, and the junction held 19 bases outside the gene matches. Written as DNA, the CDR3 is TGTGCCATCAAGGGACAGGGGGCGCTAGGAGGTGGGAATGGCGAGCAGTACTTC. The encoded protein is CAIKGQGALGGGNGEQYF.

The genes are TRBV7-8 and TRBJ1-4; TRBD1 is a possible D gene (5 bases). V shed 5 bases and J shed 14 bases, with 18 bases lying between them. The CDR3 length is 13 residues. Per germline, CDR1 SGHVS and CDR2 FQNEAQ. The CDR3 loop is CASSRDREARLFF. The CDR3 nucleotides are TGTGCCAGCAGCCGGGACCGGGAAGCCCGTCTGTTTTTT.

The chain joins TRBV6-5 to TRBJ1-2, with D possibly matching TRBD1 (6 bases). V was trimmed by 6 bases and J by 2 bases, leaving 13 bases between them. In germline, CDR1 is MNHEY, CDR2 SVGAGI. This CDR3 contains 14 residues. In nucleotides, the CDR3 is TGTGCCAGCAGCCAGGGGCTCCCCAACTATGGCTACACCTTC. Protein sequence: CASSQGLPNYGYTF.

In this sample, this clone turned up once. The J gene is TRBJ1-2, the V gene TRBV5-1, with no clear D. This CDR3 is built from 16 residues. Germline loops: CDR1 SGHRS, CDR2 YFSETQ. The germline V and J ends were trimmed by 0 bases and 5 bases, with 17 bases remaining between them. The CDR3 here is CASSLARRTDRYGYTF. CDR3 coding DNA: TGCGCCAGCAGCTTGGCTCGGCGGACGGACCGTTATGGCTACACCTTC.

The rearrangement links TRBV29-1 to TRBJ1-1; D gene unclear. This CDR3 has 11 amino acids. Germline-derived CDR1 and CDR2 are SQVTM and ANQGSEA. V lost 4 bases, J lost 7 bases, and 10 bases lay in between. The CDR3 coding sequence is TGCAGCGTTGTGAAAGACTTTGAAGCTTTCTTT. Translated: CSVVKDFEAFF. Full variable domain (remainder filled in from reference TRBV29-1 and TRBJ1-1): SAVISQKPSRDICQRGTSLTIQCQVDSQVTMMFWYRQQPGQSLTLIATANQGSEATYESGFVIDKFPISRPNLTFSTLTVSNMSPEDSSIYLCSVVKDFEAFFGQGTRLTVV.

The chain recombines TRBV19 with TRBJ1-1; D is uncertain. Deletions cut 7 bases from V and 1 base from J, with 10 bases between. Germline V CDR1 and CDR2: LNHDA, SQIVND (reference sequence). The CDR3 runs to 13 residues. CDR3 sequence reads: CASMGMGNTEAFF. The CDR3 nucleotides read TGTGCCAGTATGGGGATGGGGAACACTGAAGCTTTCTTT. Variable domain in full (rest from reference TRBV19 and TRBJ1-1): DGGITQSPKYLFRKEGQNVTLSCEQNLNHDAMYWYRQDPGQGLRLIYYSQIVNDFQKGDIAEGYSVSREKKESFPLTVTSAQKNPTAFYLCASMGMGNTEAFFGQGTRLTVV.

The chain couples TRBV5-4 to TRBJ1-1; no definite D call. Germline V lookup: CDR1 SGHNT, CDR2 YYREEE (reference sequence). V was trimmed by 0 bases and J by 4 bases, leaving 13 bases between them. The CDR3 totals 15 residues. CDR3 DNA sequence: TGTGCCAGCAGCTTGGAGTCCGGAGGTACCACTGAAGCTTTCTTT. Its translation: CASSLESGGTTEAFF.

The chain uses TRBV6-1 and TRBJ1-5; D gene ambiguous. The CDR3 has 14 amino acids. The V gene lost 8 bases and the J gene lost 0 bases, with 11 bases spanning the gap. CDR1 and CDR2 (germline): MNHNS, SASEGT. CDR3 loop: CASDEARSNQPQHF. In nucleotides, the CDR3 is TGTGCCAGCGACGAGGCCCGTAGCAATCAGCCCCAGCATTTT.

J is TRBJ1-2 and V is TRBV4-1; tentative D call: TRBD1 (5 bases). This CDR3 has 15 amino acids. Germline loops: CDR1 MGHRA, CDR2 YSYEKL. V dropped 1 base and J dropped 3 bases, with 12 bases sitting between them. The CDR3 region is CASSQVGTIDYGYTF. The CDR3 DNA reads as TGCGCCAGCAGCCAAGTAGGGACGATCGACTATGGCTACACCTTC.

This chain links TRBV12-3 or TRBV12-4 with TRBJ1-5, with 7 bases matching TRBD1. The CDR3 covers 13 residues. Germline trimming cut 3 bases from V and 7 bases from J; bases unmatched to any gene: 3. The DNA for the CDR3 is TGTGCCAGCAGTTTTAGGGGGCGACAGCCCCAGCATTTT. Translated, it gives CASSFRGRQPQHF.

J is TRBJ1-1 and V is TRBV5-4; no clear D gene. The CDR3 runs 13 residues. Trimming removed 0 bases at V and 7 bases at J, with 10 bases between. Germline V CDR1 and CDR2: SGHNT, YYREEE (reference sequence). CDR3 residues: CASSLAAQSEAFF. The CDR3 DNA is TGTGCCAGCAGCTTGGCGGCCCAGAGTGAAGCTTTCTTT.

The V gene is TRBV6-2 or TRBV6-3, the J gene TRBJ2-7, with D perhaps TRBD1 (8 bases). Germline CDR1 reads MNHEY; CDR2 reads SVGEGT. The CDR3 sequence is 16 residues long. The ends were cut back, 6 bases at V and 4 bases at J, with 22 bases in the middle. The CDR3 DNA reads as TGTGCCAGCAGCACAGGACAGGGAGGGACGGAATACGAGCAGTACTTC. It yields the protein CASSTGQGGTEYEQYF.

This clone is a singleton in its sample. The V gene is TRBV6-6, the J gene TRBJ1-6; D perhaps matches TRBD1 (6 bases). Germline V gives CDR1 MNHNY, CDR2 SVGAGI (reference sequence). This CDR3 spans 14 amino acids. V lost 6 bases and J 9 bases, leaving 15 bases between the germline ends. The CDR3: CASSPPVDSSPLHF. CDR3 sequence (DNA): TGTGCCAGCAGCCCCCCAGTGGACAGTTCACCCCTCCACTTT.

This chain connects TRBV9 to TRBJ2-6; tentatively, D is TRBD1 (5 bases). Germline V CDR1 and CDR2: SGDLS, YYNGEE. Trimming stripped 4 bases from V and 4 bases from J, with 12 bases between. This CDR3 contains 15 residues. The CDR3 protein is CASSRRGAGANVLTF. The DNA of the CDR3 is TGTGCCAGCAGCCGAAGGGGCGCAGGGGCCAACGTCCTGACTTTC.

In this sample, this clone turned up many times. Distinct nucleotide sequences in the sample also encode this CDR3. The chain links TRBV2 to TRBJ2-7, with TRBD2 matching 8 bases. The germline gives CDR1 SNHLY, CDR2 FYNNEI. The length of the CDR3 is 14 residues. The V segment lost 7 bases and the J segment 3 bases; nucleotides outside the gene matches: 8. CDR3 sequence reads: CASNPGGSLYEQYV. The DNA of the CDR3 is TGTGCCAGCAACCCGGGGGGGAGCCTCTACGAGCAGTACGTC.

V gene TRBV10-1 combines with J gene TRBJ1-6, with D possibly matching TRBD1 (5 bases). Germline CDR1 and CDR2: WNHNN and SYGVQD (reference sequence). Trimming shortened V by 7 bases and J by 8 bases, and 9 bases separated the two germline ends. The CDR3 consists of 12 residues. The CDR3 nucleotides are TGCGCCAGCATCAGGGAGGATTCACCCCTCCACTTT. Residues: CASIREDSPLHF.

This clone showed up just once. The V call is TRBV27, the J call TRBJ2-3; D is unresolved. Germline lookup yields CDR1 MNHEY and CDR2 SMNVEV (reference sequence). V lost 5 bases, J lost 9 bases, and 15 bases lay in between. The CDR3 covers 13 residues. This CDR3 reads CASSPITFPTQYF. CDR3 in DNA: TGTGCCAGCAGTCCAATTACCTTCCCCACGCAGTATTTT.

This clone was counted once. V gene TRBV21-1 combines with J gene TRBJ1-1; no DNA check was done on the table's D call, TRBD1. TRBV21-1 is a pseudogene. The CDR3 contains 17 residues. CDR3 in amino acids: CASSKVVTGFLGTEAFF. The CDR3 nucleotides are TGTGCCAGCAGCAAAGTAGTCACAGGCTTTCTCGGCACTGAAGCTTTCTTT.

This chain connects TRBV4-3 to TRBJ1-2; tentatively, D is TRBD1 (6 bases). Trimming took 4 bases from V and 7 from J, leaving 19 bases between them. The CDR3 has 15 amino acids. Germline loops: CDR1 LGHNA, CDR2 YSLEER. The CDR3 sequence: CASSLRDTGQSGYTF. The CDR3 DNA follows: TGCGCCAGCAGCCTCCGGGACACGGGTCAGTCTGGCTACACCTTC.

This chain links TRBV12-5 with TRBJ2-7; tentative D call: TRBD1 (6 bases). The V gene's germline CDR1 is LGHNT and CDR2 FRNRAP. The CDR3 is 12 amino acids. V was shortened by 3 bases and J by 4 bases, with 7 bases between the two germline ends. The CDR3 DNA reads TGTGCTAGTGGTTTCCAGGGGTACGAGCAGTACTTC. It translates to CASGFQGYEQYF.

The rearrangement uses TRBV14 and TRBJ1-2; 8 nucleotides align to TRBD1. The CDR3 spans 14 residues. With 4 bases clipped from V and 7 bases from J, the junction kept 8 bases outside the gene matches. Germline V gene data show CDR1 as SGHDN and CDR2 as FVKESK. CDR3 bases: TGTGCCAGCAGCCGACGACAGGGGAGGCTTGGCTACACCTTC. Translated: CASSRRQGRLGYTF.